These T cell receptor beta chains were read from a single sample in a study of blood T cell repertoires in COVID-19. Assay: immunoSEQ multiplex PCR; the TCRdb copy retains only in-frame clones and omits some. The table includes more than 300,000 clones, 85% to 90% detected once. The sample comprised PBMCs or T cells enriched from blood (not recorded which). The source of these receptors is a woman aged 18-30 years who had recovered from COVID-19. Each CDR3 is given with its conserved first and last residue. The D gene is left open where the match is weak. For some rows the clone size is stated as once, few or many, or as a class when expanded; others skip it.

d_gene: -
j_gene: TRBJ2-7
v_gene: TRBV5-4
abundance: once
CDR3nt: TGTGCCAGCAGCTTGGCCGGCAGGGGAGCCCACGAGCAGTACTTC
CDR3aa: CASSLAGRGAHEQYF

d_gene: -
j_gene: TRBJ1-2
v_gene: TRBV29-1
abundance: -
CDR3nt: TGCAGCGTGCGACTGGATCTGAACTATGGCTACACCTTC
CDR3aa: CSVRLDLNYGYTF

d_gene: -
j_gene: TRBJ1-1
v_gene: TRBV6-5
abundance: -
CDR3nt: TGTGCCAGCAGCCCAGAGGGAAGAACTGAAGCTTTCTTT
CDR3aa: CASSPEGRTEAFF

d_gene: -
j_gene: TRBJ2-3
v_gene: TRBV11-3
abundance: -
CDR3nt: TGTGCCAGCAGCTTAGTAGGCGGACTCACAGATACGCAGTATTTT
CDR3aa: CASSLVGGLTDTQYF

d_gene: -
j_gene: TRBJ2-7
v_gene: TRBV10-3
abundance: -
CDR3nt: TGTGCCACCCACGCCGCTGACAGGGAGGTCAACGAGCAGTACTTC
CDR3aa: CATHAADREVNEQYF

d_gene: -
j_gene: TRBJ2-7
v_gene: TRBV13
abundance: -
CDR3nt: TGTGCCAGCAGCTTAGCACAGGCGGCCGAGCAGTACTTC
CDR3aa: CASSLAQAAEQYF

d_gene: -
j_gene: TRBJ1-6
v_gene: TRBV19
abundance: -
CDR3nt: TGTGCCAGTAGTCCCACAGGGAGTTCACCCCTCCACTTT
CDR3aa: CASSPTGSSPLHF

d_gene: TRBD1
j_gene: TRBJ1-2
v_gene: TRBV20-1
abundance: -
CDR3nt: TGCAGTGCTGCGGACAGGGATGGCTACACCTTC
CDR3aa: CSAADRDGYTF

d_gene: TRBD1
j_gene: TRBJ1-4
v_gene: TRBV28
abundance: -
CDR3nt: TGTGCCAGCAGTTTCCAGACAGGGGCAGATGAAAAACTGTTTTTT
CDR3aa: CASSFQTGADEKLFF

d_gene: -
j_gene: TRBJ2-7
v_gene: TRBV11-2
abundance: once
CDR3nt: TGTGCCAGCAGCTTACACAGGGTGCGAGATGACGAGCAGTACTTC
CDR3aa: CASSLHRVRDDEQYF

d_gene: -
j_gene: TRBJ1-1
v_gene: TRBV11-2
abundance: -
CDR3nt: TGTGCCAGCAGCCGGGGACACATGAACACTGAAGCTTTCTTT
CDR3aa: CASSRGHMNTEAFF